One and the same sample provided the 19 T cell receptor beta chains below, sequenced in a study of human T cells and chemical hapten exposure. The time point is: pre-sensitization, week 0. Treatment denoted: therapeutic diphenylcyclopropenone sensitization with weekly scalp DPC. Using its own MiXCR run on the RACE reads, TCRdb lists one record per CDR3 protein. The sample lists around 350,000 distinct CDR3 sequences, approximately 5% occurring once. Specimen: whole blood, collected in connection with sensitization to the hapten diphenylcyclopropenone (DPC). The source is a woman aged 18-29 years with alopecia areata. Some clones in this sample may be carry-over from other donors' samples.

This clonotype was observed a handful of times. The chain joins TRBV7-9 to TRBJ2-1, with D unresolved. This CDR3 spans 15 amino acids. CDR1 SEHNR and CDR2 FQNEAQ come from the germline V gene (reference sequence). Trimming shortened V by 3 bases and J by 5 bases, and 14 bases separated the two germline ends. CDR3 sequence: CASSFPPLDDNEQFF. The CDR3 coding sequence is TGTGCCAGCAGCTTCCCTCCTCTCGACGACAATGAGCAGTTCTTC.

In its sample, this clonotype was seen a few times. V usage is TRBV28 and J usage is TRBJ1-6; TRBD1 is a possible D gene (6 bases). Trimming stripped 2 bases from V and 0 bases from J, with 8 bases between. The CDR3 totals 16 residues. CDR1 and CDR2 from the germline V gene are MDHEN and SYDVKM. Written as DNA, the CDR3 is TGTGCCAGCAGTTTAGGACAGAGCTCCTATAATTCACCCCTCCACTTT. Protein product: CASSLGQSSYNSPLHF. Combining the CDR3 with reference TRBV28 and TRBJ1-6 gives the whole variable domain DVKVTQSSRYLVKRTGEKVFLECVQDMDHENMFWYRQDPGLGLRLIYFSYDVKMKEKGDIPEGYSVSREKKERFSLILESASTNQTSMYLCASSLGQSSYNSPLHFGNGTRLTVT.

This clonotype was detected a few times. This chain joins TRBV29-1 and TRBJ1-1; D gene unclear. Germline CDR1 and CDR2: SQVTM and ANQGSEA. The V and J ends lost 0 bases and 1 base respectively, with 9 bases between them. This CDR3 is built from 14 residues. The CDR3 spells CSVEDGPWNTEAFF. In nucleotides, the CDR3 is TGCAGCGTTGAAGATGGGCCTTGGAACACTGAAGCTTTCTTT.

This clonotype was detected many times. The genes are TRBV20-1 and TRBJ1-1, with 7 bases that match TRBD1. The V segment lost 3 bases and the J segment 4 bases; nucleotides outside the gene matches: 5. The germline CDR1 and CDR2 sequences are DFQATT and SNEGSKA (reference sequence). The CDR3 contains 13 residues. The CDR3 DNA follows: TGCAGTGCTAGGACAGGGACTGGCACTGAAGCTTTCTTT. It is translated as CSARTGTGTEAFF.

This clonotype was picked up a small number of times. The CDR3 here is CASSLLGGEYNEQFF. The CDR3 coding sequence is TGTGCCAGCAGCTTATTGGGCGGGGAATACAATGAGCAGTTCTTC. The rearrangement links TRBV7-3 to TRBJ2-1, with a weak D call TRBD2 (6 bases). Germline CDR1 reads SGHTA; CDR2 reads FQGTGA. V lost 2 bases and J 4 bases, leaving 12 bases between the germline ends. The CDR3 has 15 residues. The full variable domain, its missing parts supplied by reference TRBV7-3 and TRBJ2-1, is GAGVSQTPSNKVTEKGKYVELRCDPISGHTALYWYRQSLGQGPEFLIYFQGTGAADDSGLPNDRFFAVRPEGSVSTLKIQRTERGDSAVYLCASSLLGGEYNEQFFGPGTRLTVL.

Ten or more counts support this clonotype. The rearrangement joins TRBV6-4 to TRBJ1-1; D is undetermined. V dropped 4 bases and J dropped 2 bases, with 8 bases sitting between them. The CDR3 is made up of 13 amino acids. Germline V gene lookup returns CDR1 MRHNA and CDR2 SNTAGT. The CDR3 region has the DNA TGTGCCAGCAGTGCGGAGATTAACACTGAAGCTTTCTTT. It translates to CASSAEINTEAFF.

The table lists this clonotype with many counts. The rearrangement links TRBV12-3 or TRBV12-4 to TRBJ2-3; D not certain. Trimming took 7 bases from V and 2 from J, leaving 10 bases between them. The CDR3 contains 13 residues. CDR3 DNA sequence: TGTGCCAGCACGAGCTACCCCACAGATACGCAGTATTTT. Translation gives CASTSYPTDTQYF.

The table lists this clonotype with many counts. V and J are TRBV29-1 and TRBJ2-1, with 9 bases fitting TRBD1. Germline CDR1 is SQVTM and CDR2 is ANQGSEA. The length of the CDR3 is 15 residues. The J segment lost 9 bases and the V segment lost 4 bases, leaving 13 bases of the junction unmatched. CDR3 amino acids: CSVAVSGTGISEQFF. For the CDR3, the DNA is TGCAGCGTTGCCGTAAGCGGGACAGGGATAAGTGAGCAGTTCTTC.

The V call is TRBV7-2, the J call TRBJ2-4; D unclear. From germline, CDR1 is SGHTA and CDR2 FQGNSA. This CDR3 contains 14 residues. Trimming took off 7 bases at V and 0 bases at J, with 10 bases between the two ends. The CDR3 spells CASIRDIAKNIQYF. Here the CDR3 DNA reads TGTGCCAGCATAAGAGATATAGCCAAAAACATTCAGTACTTC.

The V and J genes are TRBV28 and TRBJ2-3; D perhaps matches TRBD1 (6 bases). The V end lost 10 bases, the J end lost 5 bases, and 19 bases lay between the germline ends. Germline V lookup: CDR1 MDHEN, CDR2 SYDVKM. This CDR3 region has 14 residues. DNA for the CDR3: TGTGCCACCTTGGCCTTTGGACAGCTAGATACGCAGTATTTT. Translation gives CATLAFGQLDTQYF.

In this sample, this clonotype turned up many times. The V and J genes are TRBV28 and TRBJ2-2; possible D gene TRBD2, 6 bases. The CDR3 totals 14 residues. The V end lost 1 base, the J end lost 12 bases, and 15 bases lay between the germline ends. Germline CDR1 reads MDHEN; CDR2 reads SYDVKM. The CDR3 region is CASSLLVWRGKLFF. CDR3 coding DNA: TGTGCCAGCAGTTTATTGGTTTGGAGGGGCAAGCTGTTTTTT. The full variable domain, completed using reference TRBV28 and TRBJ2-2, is DVKVTQSSRYLVKRTGEKVFLECVQDMDHENMFWYRQDPGLGLRLIYFSYDVKMKEKGDIPEGYSVSREKKERFSLILESASTNQTSMYLCASSLLVWRGKLFFGEGSRLTVL.

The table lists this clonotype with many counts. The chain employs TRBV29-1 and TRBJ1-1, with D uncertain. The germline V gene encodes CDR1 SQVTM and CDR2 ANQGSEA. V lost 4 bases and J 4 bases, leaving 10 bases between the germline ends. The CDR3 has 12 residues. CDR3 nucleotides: TGCAGCGTTGTCCCAGTTACCACTGAAGCTTTCTTT. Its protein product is CSVVPVTTEAFF.

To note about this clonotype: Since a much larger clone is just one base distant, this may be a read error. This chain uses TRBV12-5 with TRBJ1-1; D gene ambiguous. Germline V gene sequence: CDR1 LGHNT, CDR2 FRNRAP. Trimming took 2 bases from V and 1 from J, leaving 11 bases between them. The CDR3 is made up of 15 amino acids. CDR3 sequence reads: CASGLIMSGNTEAFF. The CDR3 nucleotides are TGTGCTAGTGGTTTGATTATGTCGGGGAACACTGAAGCTTTCTTT.

DNA of the CDR3: TGTGCCAGCAGCCAAGAAGACAAATACACAGATACGCAGTATTTT. It is translated as CASSQEDKYTDTQYF. This chain links TRBV3-1 with TRBJ2-3; no reliable D call. The CDR3 contains 15 residues. The germline gives CDR1 LGHDT, CDR2 YNNKEL (reference sequence). V lost 0 bases and J 2 bases, leaving 9 bases between the germline ends.

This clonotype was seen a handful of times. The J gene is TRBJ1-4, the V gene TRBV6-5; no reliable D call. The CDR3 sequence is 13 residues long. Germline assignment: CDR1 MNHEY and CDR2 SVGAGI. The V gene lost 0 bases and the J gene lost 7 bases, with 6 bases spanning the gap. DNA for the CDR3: TGTGCCAGCAGTTACTCAGCAGGTGAAAAACTGTTTTTT. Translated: CASSYSAGEKLFF.

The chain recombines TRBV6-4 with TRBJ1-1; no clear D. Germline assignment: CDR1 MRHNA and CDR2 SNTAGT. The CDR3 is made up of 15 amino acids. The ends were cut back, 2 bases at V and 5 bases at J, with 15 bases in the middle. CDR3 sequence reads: CASSDPQRGMTEAFF. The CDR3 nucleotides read TGTGCCAGCAGTGACCCTCAACGGGGTATGACTGAAGCTTTCTTT.

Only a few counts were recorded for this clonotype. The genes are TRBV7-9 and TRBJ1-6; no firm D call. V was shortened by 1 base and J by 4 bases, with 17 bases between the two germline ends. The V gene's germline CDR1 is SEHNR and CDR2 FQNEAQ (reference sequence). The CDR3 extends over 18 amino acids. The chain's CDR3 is CASSLVGVSKHYNSPLHF. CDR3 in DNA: TGTGCCAGCAGCTTAGTGGGCGTCTCAAAACATTATAATTCACCCCTCCACTTT.

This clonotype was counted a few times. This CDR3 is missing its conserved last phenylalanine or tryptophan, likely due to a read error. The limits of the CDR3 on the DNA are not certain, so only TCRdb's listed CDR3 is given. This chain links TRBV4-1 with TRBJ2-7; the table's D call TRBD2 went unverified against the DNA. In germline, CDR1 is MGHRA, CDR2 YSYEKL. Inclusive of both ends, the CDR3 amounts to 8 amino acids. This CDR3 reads CASRTVSP.

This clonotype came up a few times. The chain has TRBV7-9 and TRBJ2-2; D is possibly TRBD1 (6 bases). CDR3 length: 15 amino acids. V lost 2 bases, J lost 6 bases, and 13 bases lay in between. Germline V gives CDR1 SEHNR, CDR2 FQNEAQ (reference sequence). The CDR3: CASSLRDTVAGELFF. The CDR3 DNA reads TGTGCCAGCAGCTTACGGGACACAGTGGCCGGGGAGCTGTTTTTT.